This T cell receptor beta chain was obtained from a study of T cell repertoires in cytomegalovirus infection. In the study overall: CMV infection and matching HLA type were both indicated by public TCR beta signatures.

One entry per CDR3 protein results from TCRdb running MiXCR on the reads. The repertoire holds approximately 110,000 distinct CDR3 sequences, with around 30% as singletons. This clonotype appeared many times. Its antigen is not known. The source material was CD8+ T cells from cultured PBMCs, sampled from culture after CMV antigen stimulation. The source is a human donor in good health (CMV status not recorded). Some clones in this sample may be carry-over from other donors' samples.

CDR3 in DNA: TGTGCCAGCAGCATCGCGACTAGCGGGGGGGCCGGCGGGGAGCTGTTTTTT. Amino acid sequence: CASSIATSGGAGGELFF. The J gene is TRBJ2-2, the V gene TRBV7-2, with TRBD2 matching over 14 bases. The germline CDR1 and CDR2 sequences are SGHTA and FQGNSA. CDR3 length: 17 amino acids. V lost 5 bases, J lost 7 bases, and 9 bases stayed unmatched.